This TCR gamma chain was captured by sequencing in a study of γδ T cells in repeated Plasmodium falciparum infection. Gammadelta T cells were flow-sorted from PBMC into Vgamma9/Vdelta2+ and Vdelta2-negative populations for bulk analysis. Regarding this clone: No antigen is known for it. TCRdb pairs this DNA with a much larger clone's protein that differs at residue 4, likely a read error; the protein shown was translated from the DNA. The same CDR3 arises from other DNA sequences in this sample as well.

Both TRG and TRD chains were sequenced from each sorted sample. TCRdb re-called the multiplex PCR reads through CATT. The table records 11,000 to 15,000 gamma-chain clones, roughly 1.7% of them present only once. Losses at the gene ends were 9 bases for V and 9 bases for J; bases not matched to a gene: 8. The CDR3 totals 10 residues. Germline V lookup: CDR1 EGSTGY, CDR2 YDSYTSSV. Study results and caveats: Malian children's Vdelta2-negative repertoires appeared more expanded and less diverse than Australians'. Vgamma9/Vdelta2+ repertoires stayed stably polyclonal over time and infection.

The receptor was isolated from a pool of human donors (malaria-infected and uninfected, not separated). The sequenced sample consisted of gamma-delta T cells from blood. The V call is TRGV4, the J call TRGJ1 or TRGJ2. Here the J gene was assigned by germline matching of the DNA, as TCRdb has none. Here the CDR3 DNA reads TGTGCCACCAGGGGGGCTAAGAAACTCTTT. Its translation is CATRGAKKLF.